Below are 4 T cell receptor beta chains sequenced from a single sample in a study of T cells after yellow fever vaccination (dated by TCRdb to about 2019). The sample's treatment or condition label, in plain terms: live attenuated yellow fever vaccine strain. Libraries were constructed by 5' RACE. Instrument on record: Illumina HiSeq 2500. The raw public reads went through TCRdb reprocessing: fastp at Q25, MiXCR clone calling, in-frame beta chains kept. Rows are unified per CDR3 protein, each entry keeping the most common DNA and genes. The table for this sample lists a few hundred thousand distinct CDR3 sequences; 6.9% of them were counted only once. Roughly 0.9% of the sample comes from the top ten. Sequences were derived from CD4+ T cells sorted from PBMCs, sampled 15 days after the yellow fever booster vaccination. These receptors all come from a young man who received the YFV17D yellow fever vaccine.

This clonotype was observed a handful of times. The rearrangement uses TRBV20-1 and TRBJ2-7, with D maybe TRBD2 (7 bases). Germline lookup yields CDR1 DFQATT and CDR2 SNEGSKA (reference sequence). V was shortened by 2 bases and J by 6 bases, with 17 bases between the two germline ends. This CDR3 comprises 14 residues. DNA for the CDR3: TGCAGTGCTAGATTAGGGGGAAGCGGGACCGAGCAGTACTTC. Amino acids: CSARLGGSGTEQYF.

This clonotype was observed a handful of times. Germline is not matched at one junction end, which may reflect a read error. The chain links TRBV4-1 to TRBJ2-7, with 7 nucleotides matching TRBD1. CDR3 length: 12 residues. Germline CDR1 and CDR2: MGHRA and YSYEKL. CDR3 DNA: TGCGCCAGCAGCCGAGGCGAGGGGGCCGTCGTCTTC. Protein: CASSRGEGAVVF.

A few counts support this clonotype. The chain carries TRBV6-1 and TRBJ2-6; the D gene could be TRBD1 or TRBD2 (6 bases each). This CDR3 has 15 amino acids. The ends were cut back, 8 bases at V and 2 bases at J, with 13 bases in the middle. Germline V gene lookup returns CDR1 MNHNS and CDR2 SASEGT. CDR3 residues: CASFSGGAGANVLTF. DNA for the CDR3: TGTGCCAGCTTCTCCGGGGGCGCTGGGGCCAACGTCCTGACTTTC.

The CDR3 here is CSASPGIYEQYF. DNA for the CDR3: TGCAGTGCTAGCCCAGGGATCTACGAGCAGTACTTC. The V gene is TRBV20-1, the J gene TRBJ2-7; possibly TRBD1 for D (5 bases). The CDR3 is 12 amino acids. V was clipped by 3 bases and J by 3 bases, with 9 bases between them. Germline assignment: CDR1 DFQATT and CDR2 SNEGSKA (reference sequence).